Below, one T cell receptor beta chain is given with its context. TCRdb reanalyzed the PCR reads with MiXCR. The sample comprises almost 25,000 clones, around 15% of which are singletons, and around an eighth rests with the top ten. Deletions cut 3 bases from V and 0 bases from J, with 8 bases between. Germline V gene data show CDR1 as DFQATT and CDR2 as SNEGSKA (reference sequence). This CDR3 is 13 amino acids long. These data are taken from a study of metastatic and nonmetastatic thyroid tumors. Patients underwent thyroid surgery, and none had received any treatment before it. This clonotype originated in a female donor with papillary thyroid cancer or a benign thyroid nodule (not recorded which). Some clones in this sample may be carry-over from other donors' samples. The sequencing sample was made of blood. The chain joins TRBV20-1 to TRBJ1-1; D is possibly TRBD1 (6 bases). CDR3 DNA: TGCAGTGCTAGGGACAGTATGAACACTGAAGCTTTCTTT. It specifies CSARDSMNTEAFF.